This TCR beta chain came from a study of blood T cell repertoires in COVID-19. Background on the study: The origin of the acute and convalescent COVID-19 samples was the United States, Italy and Spain. From T cells, B-cell-depleted T cells, or PBMCs came the material, which was cDNA or gDNA.

The CDR3 is made up of 13 amino acids. V was shortened by 5 bases and J by 0 bases, with 5 bases between the two germline ends. The V gene's germline CDR1 is MDHEN and CDR2 SYDVKM. Original analysis: Estimated nucleated cell counts came from reference gene primer amplification. The assay was immunoSEQ multiplex PCR, and TCRdb's table has in-frame clones only and misses some. The DNA was the basis for D and trimming; V, J and clone size are from that table. The profile shows more than 85,000 clones, about 79% of them singletons. This clone was seen only once. The chain joins TRBV28 to TRBJ1-5; D gene ambiguous. Sequenced input: peripheral blood. This clonotype was obtained from a man in his sixties with acute or convalescent COVID-19. The CDR3 nucleotides read TGTGCCAGCAGTGACTATAGCAATCAGCCCCAGCATTTT. It specifies CASSDYSNQPQHF.